The clone carrying this T cell receptor (beta chain) appeared a few times. Its antigen is not known. This record comes from a study of beta chain features in type 1 diabetes. As every portion of the isolated RNA was reverse transcribed, the sequencing read expressed TCRB transcripts. About 3.57 million reads per sample were averaged for naive, central memory and regulatory samples. The data were produced by immunoSEQ multiplex PCR, yet TCRdb's version contains in-frame clones alone and is incomplete. The table lists around 500,000 clones, approximately 10% of them singletons. CDR1 and CDR2 (germline): MNHEY, SMNVEV (reference sequence). This CDR3 comprises 13 residues. V dropped 3 bases and J dropped 3 bases, with 6 bases sitting between them. Study-level findings and limits: Compared with healthy donors, patients appeared to share more similar naive, central memory and regulatory TCRB repertoires. A potential PCR bias toward shorter templates would be equal in patient and control samples. Junctions at VDJ sites from type 1 diabetes patients had fewer insertions and more deletions.

This receptor was obtained from a woman under 30 in good health. V gene TRBV27 combines with J gene TRBJ2-1; the D is unclear. The source material was naive CD4+ T cells from blood. The CDR3 DNA reads TGTGCCAGCAGTTTTGGTGGCTACAATGAGCAGTTCTTC. Translated, it gives CASSFGGYNEQFF.